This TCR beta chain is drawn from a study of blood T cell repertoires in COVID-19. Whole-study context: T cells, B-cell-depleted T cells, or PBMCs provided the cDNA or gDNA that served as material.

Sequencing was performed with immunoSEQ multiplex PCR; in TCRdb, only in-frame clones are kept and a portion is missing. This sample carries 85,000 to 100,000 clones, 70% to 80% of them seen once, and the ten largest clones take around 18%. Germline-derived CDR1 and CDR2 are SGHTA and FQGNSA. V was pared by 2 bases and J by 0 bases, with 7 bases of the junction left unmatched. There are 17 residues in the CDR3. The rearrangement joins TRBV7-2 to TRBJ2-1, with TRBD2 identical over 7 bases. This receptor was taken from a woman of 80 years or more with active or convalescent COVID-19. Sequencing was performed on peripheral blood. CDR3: CASSLTGGRLSYNEQFF. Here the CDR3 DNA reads TGTGCCAGCAGCTTAACGGGAGGAAGACTCTCCTACAATGAGCAGTTCTTC.